These 27 T cell receptor beta chains came from one sample sequenced in a study of blood T cell repertoires in COVID-19. This table comes from immunoSEQ multiplex PCR, and its TCRdb copy is limited to in-frame clones, with some not included. Counted here are under 250,000 clones, approximately 80% occurring once; the ten biggest clones make up more than 25%. Input material: peripheral blood. These TCRs come from a man aged 35 to 55 with acute or convalescent COVID-19.

The chain couples TRBV7-9 to TRBJ1-4, with TRBD1 matching 7 bases. The CDR3 is 17 residues long. V was pared by 5 bases and J by 2 bases, with 11 bases of the junction left unmatched. In germline, CDR1 is SEHNR, CDR2 FQNEAQ (reference sequence). The CDR3 protein is CASSPNRGGTTNEKLFF. In DNA form, the CDR3 reads TGTGCCAGCAGCCCCAACAGGGGAGGTACCACTAATGAAAAACTGTTTTTT.

CDR3 region: CASSPSGRRDEQFF. CDR3 bases: TGTGCCAGCAGCCCTAGCGGGAGGAGAGATGAGCAGTTCTTC. The J gene is TRBJ2-1, the V gene TRBV5-5, with TRBD2 identical over 11 bases. Trimming removed 4 bases from V and 8 bases from J; junction bases left unmatched: 5. The CDR3 totals 14 residues. The germline V gene encodes CDR1 SGHKS and CDR2 YYEKEE (reference sequence).

This sequence joins TRBV4-2 and TRBJ2-2, with D perhaps matching TRBD1 (5 bases). CDR3 size: 16 residues. Trimming removed 0 bases at V and 5 bases at J, with 13 bases between. CDR1 and CDR2 (germline): LGHNA, YNFKEQ. The CDR3 loop reads CASSQEGARRTGELFF. The CDR3, as DNA: TGTGCCAGCAGCCAAGAAGGGGCTCGTAGGACCGGGGAGCTGTTTTTT.

J is TRBJ2-2 and V is TRBV12-5, with 10 nucleotides matching TRBD2. This CDR3 spans 21 amino acids. Germline V gene data show CDR1 as LGHNT and CDR2 as FRNRAP. V was clipped by 2 bases and J by 3 bases; unmatched bases: 18. As DNA, the CDR3 is TGTGCTAGTGGTTTGAAATGGAAACTAGCGGGGCCGTCCACGGACACCGGGGAGCTGTTTTTT. Amino acid sequence: CASGLKWKLAGPSTDTGELFF.

The rearrangement joins TRBV5-5 to TRBJ2-7; no firm D call. CDR1 is SGHKS, CDR2 YYEKEE, per germline (reference sequence). Trimming shortened V by 10 bases and J by 1 base, and 6 bases separated the two germline ends. This CDR3 is 10 amino acids long. The CDR3 loop is CASQSYEQYF. For the CDR3, the DNA is TGTGCCTCCCAATCCTACGAGCAGTACTTC.

This clone was counted only a few times. The J gene is TRBJ2-1, the V gene TRBV5-1, with no clear D. V lost 1 base, J lost 7 bases, and 9 bases lay in between. CDR1 and CDR2 from the germline V gene are SGHRS and YFSETQ. This CDR3 comprises 13 residues. The CDR3: CASSLPELNEQFF. The CDR3 region has the DNA TGCGCCAGCAGCTTGCCGGAGTTGAATGAGCAGTTCTTC.

The rearrangement joins TRBV12-3 or TRBV12-4 to TRBJ2-5; maybe TRBD2 (5 bases). The CDR3 spans 12 residues. With 7 bases removed from V and 2 bases from J, the gap between germline ends came to 8 bases. CDR3 sequence reads: CASTSGQETQYF. CDR3 nucleotides: TGTGCCAGCACCTCGGGGCAAGAGACCCAGTACTTC.

V usage is TRBV5-6 and J usage is TRBJ1-5; D perhaps matches TRBD1 (6 bases). The V end lost 9 bases, the J end lost 0 bases, and 16 bases lay between the germline ends. Germline assignment: CDR1 SGHDT and CDR2 YYEEEE. The length of the CDR3 is 15 residues. CDR3 sequence: CATSAGGASNQPQHF. CDR3 in DNA: TGTGCCACCTCGGCGGGGGGGGCTAGCAATCAGCCCCAGCATTTT.

This clone appeared a single time. The rearrangement links TRBV6-5 to TRBJ1-4; possible D gene TRBD1, 6 bases. V was trimmed by 7 bases and J by 5 bases, leaving 17 bases between them. The CDR3 contains 15 residues. Germline V gene data show CDR1 as MNHEY and CDR2 as SVGAGI. The CDR3 nucleotides are TGTGCCAGCAACTCTGGGGGGGCGAACAATGAAAAACTGTTTTTT. Protein: CASNSGGANNEKLFF.

V usage is TRBV7-2 and J usage is TRBJ2-1, with D maybe TRBD1 (5 bases). V lost 2 bases and J 8 bases, leaving 16 bases between the germline ends. CDR1 and CDR2 from the germline V gene are SGHTA and FQGNSA. This CDR3 spans 15 amino acids. CDR3 coding DNA: TGTGCCAGCAGCTTATTCGGACAAATGTACGATGAGCAGTTCTTC. Translation: CASSLFGQMYDEQFF. Filled out from reference TRBV7-2 and TRBJ2-1, the complete variable domain reads GAGVSQSPSNKVTEKGKDVELRCDPISGHTALYWYRQSLGQGLEFLIYFQGNSAPDKSGLPSDRFSAERTGGSVSTLTIQRTQQEDSAVYLCASSLFGQMYDEQFFGPGTRLTVL.

V gene TRBV19 combines with J gene TRBJ2-1; D unclear. Between the trimmed V and J ends, which lost 6 bases and 5 bases, there was a span of 11 bases. The CDR3 has 13 amino acids. The germline V gene has CDR1 LNHDA and CDR2 SQIVND (reference sequence). The CDR3 reads CASSHSVDNEQFF. CDR3 nucleotides: TGTGCCAGTAGCCACTCCGTCGACAATGAGCAGTTCTTC.

This chain connects TRBV19 to TRBJ1-2, with D perhaps TRBD1 (5 bases). Trimming left V 6 bases short and J 2 bases short, with 19 bases between. The CDR3 extends over 16 amino acids. CDR1 is LNHDA, CDR2 SQIVND, per germline (reference sequence). CDR3 bases: TGTGCCAGTAGCCACCTGGGACTCGATATGAACTATGGCTACACCTTC. Translated: CASSHLGLDMNYGYTF.

This clone was observed a handful of times. The chain has TRBV5-1 and TRBJ1-2; perhaps TRBD1 as D (5 bases). The CDR3 is 15 residues long. Germline CDR1 is SGHRS and CDR2 is YFSETQ. The V end lost 1 base, the J end lost 3 bases, and 13 bases lay between the germline ends. CDR3: CASSLIPGLDYGYTF. The CDR3 DNA reads as TGCGCCAGCAGCTTGATTCCGGGACTGGACTATGGCTACACCTTC.

This rearrangement joins TRBV20-1 to TRBJ1-1, with unresolved D. V dropped 3 bases and J dropped 1 base, with 6 bases sitting between them. This CDR3 has 12 residues. Per germline, CDR1 DFQATT and CDR2 SNEGSKA (reference sequence). CDR3 amino acids: CSASGGNTEAFF. As DNA, the CDR3 is TGCAGTGCTAGTGGAGGGAACACTGAAGCTTTCTTT.

The chain links TRBV4-2 to TRBJ2-2, with 9 bases matching TRBD1. CDR1 and CDR2 from the germline V gene are LGHNA and YNFKEQ. This CDR3 is built from 17 residues. V was pared by 4 bases and J by 2 bases, with 8 bases of the junction left unmatched. CDR3 DNA sequence: TGTGCCAGCAGCCGGAAGACGACAGGGGGTAACACCGGGGAGCTGTTTTTT. It specifies CASSRKTTGGNTGELFF.

The V and J genes are TRBV30 and TRBJ1-1; D might be TRBD1 (6 bases). The CDR3 covers 14 residues. Germline V gene data show CDR1 as GTSNPN and CDR2 as SVGIG (reference sequence). V dropped 2 bases and J dropped 1 base, with 11 bases sitting between them. CDR3 amino acids: CAWSFTGWNTEAFF. The CDR3 nucleotides read TGTGCCTGGAGTTTTACAGGGTGGAACACTGAAGCTTTCTTT.

This sequence joins TRBV7-2 and TRBJ2-7; D not certain. The length of the CDR3 is 12 residues. Germline V CDR1 and CDR2: SGHTA, FQGNSA. The ends were cut back, 4 bases at V and 4 bases at J, with 8 bases in the middle. This CDR3 is CASSSKSYEQYF. The DNA for the CDR3 is TGTGCCAGCAGCTCAAAGAGTTACGAGCAGTACTTC.

The V and J genes are TRBV29-1 and TRBJ1-5; TRBD1 matches at 8 bases. Germline lookup yields CDR1 SQVTM and CDR2 ANQGSEA. Unmatched junction bases numbered 4, after V lost 4 bases and J lost 5 bases. The CDR3 covers 13 residues. The DNA of the CDR3 is TGCAGCGTTGCAGGGGGCGGCTATCAGCCCCAGCATTTT. This encodes CSVAGGGYQPQHF.

Concerning this clone itself: A read error may produce the germline difference seen at one junction end. The chain couples TRBV11-2 to TRBJ1-3, with 10 bases fitting TRBD1. There are 12 residues in the CDR3. The germline V gene has CDR1 SGHAT and CDR2 FQNNGV. The CDR3 coding sequence is TGTGCCAGCAGCGATGACAGGGGACAGGGGAATTTT. As protein: CASSDDRGQGNF.

This clone appeared a few times. The V and J genes are TRBV19 and TRBJ1-2, with 11 bases fitting TRBD1. Germline values: CDR1 LNHDA, CDR2 SQIVND (reference sequence). This CDR3 has 17 amino acids. The V segment lost 5 bases and the J segment 7 bases; nucleotides outside the gene matches: 15. DNA of the CDR3: TGTGCCAGTAGTCCTCGTTTCCGGGACAGGGGGGTCGCTGGCTACACCTTC. Residues: CASSPRFRDRGVAGYTF.

The chain has TRBV9 and TRBJ2-1, with D unclear. V shed 3 bases and J shed 5 bases, with 9 bases lying between them. CDR3 length equals 13 residues. The germline gives CDR1 SGDLS, CDR2 YYNGEE. CDR3 residues: CASSGDTNNEQFF. In DNA form, the CDR3 reads TGTGCCAGCAGCGGAGACACAAACAATGAGCAGTTCTTC.

The chain couples TRBV24-1 to TRBJ2-3; TRBD2 aligns across 11 bases. J was trimmed by 0 bases and V by 5 bases; bases with no gene match: 3. This CDR3 comprises 16 residues. Germline CDR1 reads KGHDR; CDR2 reads SFDVKD. The CDR3 spells CATSGSSGRSTDTQYF. DNA for the CDR3: TGTGCCACCAGTGGGTCTAGCGGGAGGAGCACAGATACGCAGTATTTT.

The chain combines TRBV7-2 with TRBJ1-2, with unresolved D. Trimming took 0 bases from V and 7 from J, leaving 15 bases between them. CDR3 length: 15 residues. The germline V gene encodes CDR1 SGHTA and CDR2 FQGNSA. CDR3 in DNA: TGTGCCAGCAGCTTAGCGCGATCAGGCGCGGGTGGCTACACCTTC. Translated, it gives CASSLARSGAGGYTF.

V is TRBV6-6 and J is TRBJ1-2, with 9 bases lining up with TRBD1. The CDR3 is 15 amino acids. V was clipped by 2 bases and J by 6 bases; unmatched bases: 7. CDR1 is MNHNY, CDR2 SVGAGI, per germline (reference sequence). The CDR3 spells CASSYGDRVGNGYTF. CDR3 nucleotide sequence: TGTGCCAGCAGTTACGGGGACAGGGTAGGAAATGGCTACACCTTC.

The CDR3 DNA is TGTGCCAGCAGCCCCAGGACAGAAAACACCGGGGAGCTGTTTTTT. Protein sequence: CASSPRTENTGELFF. This chain uses TRBV6-2 or TRBV6-3 with TRBJ2-2, with a possible D match to TRBD1 (6 bases). Germline V CDR1 and CDR2: MNHEY, SVGEGT. The CDR3 sequence is 15 residues long. Between the trimmed V and J ends, which lost 6 bases and 2 bases, there was a span of 13 bases.

V is TRBV6-1 and J is TRBJ1-1; 9 bases map to TRBD1. This CDR3 has 14 amino acids. CDR1 MNHNS and CDR2 SASEGT come from the germline V gene. V lost 6 bases and J lost 5; bases outside the gene matches: 7. The CDR3 DNA reads TGTGCCAGCAGGCGACAGGGGGAGAGTACTGAAGCTTTCTTT. Translated, it gives CASRRQGESTEAFF.

The chain employs TRBV6-5 and TRBJ2-5; D remains ambiguous. Germline values: CDR1 MNHEY, CDR2 SVGAGI. Trimming took 2 bases from V and 4 from J, leaving 11 bases between them. CDR3 size: 14 residues. The CDR3 DNA sequence: TGTGCCAGCAGTTACACTCAATTCGGAGAGACCCAGTACTTC. As protein: CASSYTQFGETQYF.